The next 3 T cell receptor beta chains were all read from a single sample in a study of shared clonotypes between healthy human individuals. The assay was immunoSEQ multiplex PCR, and TCRdb's table has in-frame clones only and misses some. The table has a few hundred thousand clones, less than 98% seen once. The specimen sequenced was naive CD4+ T cells sorted from blood. Sample subset: CD45RA+ positively selected. These receptors all come from a young woman in good health.

In this sample, this clone turned up once. The rearrangement uses TRBV11-1 and TRBJ2-7; 7 positions agree with TRBD1. This CDR3 comprises 16 residues. Germline CDR1 reads SGHAT; CDR2 reads FQDESV (reference sequence). The V and J ends lost 5 bases and 3 bases, in that order; junction bases with no gene match: 13. The DNA for the CDR3 is TGTGCCAGCAGCCCCGTTCCCGGGACAGCTAACTACGAGCAGTACTTC. Protein product: CASSPVPGTANYEQYF.

The chain uses TRBV19 and TRBJ2-7; 10 nucleotides line up with TRBD2. The CDR3 covers 17 residues. CDR1 and CDR2 from the germline V gene are LNHDA and SQIVND (reference sequence). V was clipped by 6 bases and J by 4 bases; unmatched bases: 15. This CDR3 is CASSHNPSLAGLYEQYF. The CDR3 DNA sequence: TGTGCCAGTAGCCATAATCCCTCACTAGCGGGATTGTACGAGCAGTACTTC. Complete variable domain (other parts from reference TRBV19 and TRBJ2-7): DGGITQSPKYLFRKEGQNVTLSCEQNLNHDAMYWYRQDPGQGLRLIYYSQIVNDFQKGDIAEGYSVSREKKESFPLTVTSAQKNPTAFYLCASSHNPSLAGLYEQYFGPGTRLTVT.

The rearrangement links TRBV14 to TRBJ2-1, with D possibly TRBD2 on 5 matching bases. Per germline, CDR1 SGHDN and CDR2 FVKESK. The CDR3 runs 16 residues. The V end was cut by 0 bases, the J end by 8 bases, with 17 bases between. Here the CDR3 reads CASSQETSKWRDEQFF. Written as DNA, the CDR3 is TGTGCCAGCAGCCAAGAAACTAGTAAGTGGCGCGATGAGCAGTTCTTC.